What follows are 24 T cell receptor beta chains derived from one specimen sequenced in a study of blood T cell repertoires in COVID-19. Produced via immunoSEQ multiplex PCR; TCRdb's table is partial and in-frame only. The table lists under 80,000 clones, about 87% of them singletons. The source material was peripheral blood. These receptors came from a woman aged 80 or over with active COVID-19.

V is TRBV5-1 and J is TRBJ1-1, with a tentative D call TRBD1 (5 bases). The CDR3 is made up of 14 amino acids. Germline V gene sequence: CDR1 SGHRS, CDR2 YFSETQ. V lost 4 bases to trimming and J lost 3 bases, with 13 bases between them. The CDR3 DNA is TGCGCCAGCAGCATCCTTCAAGGGGACACTGAAGCTTTCTTT. The encoded protein is CASSILQGDTEAFF.

V and J are TRBV27 and TRBJ1-5; D might be TRBD1 (6 bases). The ends were cut back, 1 base at V and 7 bases at J, with 14 bases in the middle. This CDR3 region has 15 residues. The germline V gene encodes CDR1 MNHEY and CDR2 SMNVEV (reference sequence). The CDR3 spells CASSLFARGGQPQHF. CDR3 coding DNA: TGTGCCAGCAGTTTATTCGCCAGGGGCGGACAGCCCCAGCATTTT.

This clone was counted only a few times. The chain recombines TRBV6-6 with TRBJ2-1, with 7 bases fitting TRBD2. The germline gives CDR1 MNHNY, CDR2 SVGAGI (reference sequence). The CDR3 has 14 residues. The ends lost 3 bases at V and 3 bases at J; junction bases unmatched: 2. This CDR3 reads CASSYRGDYNEQFF. The DNA for the CDR3 is TGTGCCAGCAGTTATCGGGGGGACTACAATGAGCAGTTCTTC.

Remarks on this clone: At one end, the junction sequence differs from germline, possibly due to a read error. This rearrangement joins TRBV5-4 to TRBJ1-1; possibly TRBD1 for D (5 bases). Per the germline V gene, CDR1 is SGHNT and CDR2 is YYREEE (reference sequence). The CDR3 is 15 residues long. The CDR3 loop is CASRLEGNRNTEAFF. CDR3 in DNA: TGTGCCAGCAGATTGGAGGGGAATAGGAACACTGAAGCTTTCTTT.

The CDR3 reads CASSLAGGDTQYF. The CDR3 DNA reads as TGTGCCAGCAGCTTGGCGGGAGGGGATACGCAGTATTTT. The chain employs TRBV5-6 and TRBJ2-3, with 8 positions matching TRBD2. Unmatched junction bases numbered 0, after V lost 0 bases and J lost 6 bases. In germline, CDR1 is SGHDT, CDR2 YYEEEE. The CDR3 covers 13 residues.

This clone appeared a single time. V is TRBV19 and J is TRBJ2-5; TRBD2 agrees at 12 bases. The CDR3 is made up of 15 amino acids. J was trimmed by 5 bases and V by 8 bases; bases with no gene match: 9. In germline, CDR1 is LNHDA, CDR2 SQIVND (reference sequence). The CDR3 DNA reads TGTGCCAGTTCGAGACTAGCGGGAGTTTACGAGACCCAGTACTTC. This translates into CASSRLAGVYETQYF.

V usage is TRBV7-3 and J usage is TRBJ2-7, with 9 bases aligning to TRBD1. Germline CDR1 is SGHTA and CDR2 is FQGTGA. This CDR3 comprises 15 residues. Trimming cost V 2 bases and J 0 bases; bases outside gene matches: 2. The chain's CDR3 is CASSLGTGTSYEQYF. Here the CDR3 DNA reads TGTGCCAGCAGCTTAGGGACAGGGACCTCCTACGAGCAGTACTTC.

This chain joins TRBV29-1 and TRBJ2-2, with D unclear. The CDR3 spans 11 residues. V lost 7 bases, J lost 3 bases, and 6 bases lay in between. CDR1 and CDR2 from the germline V gene are SQVTM and ANQGSEA. CDR3 amino acids: CSARDTGELFF. CDR3 sequence (DNA): TGCAGCGCCCGGGACACCGGGGAGCTGTTTTTT.

CDR3 DNA sequence: TGTGCCAGCAGTGAGGAAGGGGTTCTTAGGGCCAACGTCCTGACTTTC. Translation gives CASSEEGVLRANVLTF. The genes are TRBV2 and TRBJ2-6, with D tentatively TRBD1 (5 bases). Germline V gives CDR1 SNHLY, CDR2 FYNNEI. CDR3 length: 16 amino acids. V lost 3 bases, J lost 5 bases, and 14 bases lay in between.

This rearrangement joins TRBV27 to TRBJ2-7, with 14 nucleotides matching TRBD2. With V trimmed by 9 bases and J by 2 bases, 3 bases remained unmatched. The CDR3 spans 14 residues. Germline V gene data show CDR1 as MNHEY and CDR2 as SMNVEV (reference sequence). This CDR3 reads CASRGLAGAYEQYF. DNA of the CDR3: TGTGCCAGTCGGGGACTAGCGGGAGCCTACGAGCAGTACTTC.

The chain couples TRBV7-6 to TRBJ1-4; no clear D gene. CDR1 and CDR2 (germline): SGHVS, FNYEAQ. Trimming removed 2 bases at V and 8 bases at J, with 12 bases between. CDR3 length: 14 amino acids. Written as DNA, the CDR3 is TGTGCCAGCAGCTTATCCCGGGATTCGGAAAAACTGTTTTTT. This gives the protein CASSLSRDSEKLFF.

The gene calls are TRBV11-3 and TRBJ2-2; D remains unclear. V was pared by 3 bases and J by 0 bases, with 17 bases between. CDR3 length: 18 amino acids. Germline-derived CDR1 and CDR2 are SGHNT and YENEEA. The CDR3 DNA follows: TGTGCCAGCAGCTTTTCTTTCGGCGGAAATACGAACACCGGGGAGCTGTTTTTT. The encoded protein is CASSFSFGGNTNTGELFF.

The rearrangement links TRBV27 to TRBJ1-2, with D possibly matching TRBD1 (5 bases). Germline V gives CDR1 MNHEY, CDR2 SMNVEV (reference sequence). The CDR3 loop spans 13 amino acids. Trimming removed 6 bases at V and 4 bases at J, with 12 bases between. The chain's CDR3 is CASSPSGAYGYTF. CDR3 coding DNA: TGTGCCAGCAGCCCCTCTGGGGCCTATGGCTACACCTTC.

This clone was seen once. The rearrangement joins TRBV7-9 to TRBJ2-2, with a weak D call TRBD2 (6 bases). Germline CDR1 SEHNR, CDR2 FQNEAQ (reference sequence). V lost 6 bases and J 1 base, leaving 12 bases between the germline ends. This CDR3 is built from 15 residues. CDR3 residues: CASSPGTLNTGELFF. For the CDR3, the DNA is TGTGCCAGCAGTCCAGGGACTCTGAACACCGGGGAGCTGTTTTTT.

This clone came up a few times. J is TRBJ1-5 and V is TRBV12-3 or TRBV12-4, with D maybe TRBD1 (6 bases). V gave up 4 bases and J gave up 5 bases, with 6 bases separating them. There are 12 residues in the CDR3. The CDR3 is CASSSGDQPQHF. For the CDR3, the DNA is TGTGCCAGCAGTTCAGGGGATCAGCCCCAGCATTTT.

Of note for this clone: Since no conserved phenylalanine or tryptophan closes the CDR3, a read error is the likely cause. Because the CDR3's place on the DNA is in doubt, the DNA is left out and the CDR3 is given as listed by TCRdb. The rearrangement uses TRBV3-1 (or the pseudogene TRBV3-2) and TRBJ2-7; TRBD1 was called by the table and not checked on the DNA. In germline, CDR1 is LGHDT, CDR2 YNNKEL (reference sequence). The length of the CDR3 is 11 amino acids, counting both ends. The chain's CDR3 is CASSHWGQVFI.

The rearrangement uses TRBV6-2 or TRBV6-3 and TRBJ2-7, with 8 positions matching TRBD1. The CDR3 is 15 amino acids. Trimming removed 4 bases from V and 7 bases from J; junction bases left unmatched: 12. In germline, CDR1 is MNHEY, CDR2 SVGEGT. This CDR3 is CASSSAPRGQMEQYF. Written as DNA, the CDR3 is TGTGCCAGCAGTTCCGCGCCCAGGGGGCAAATGGAGCAGTACTTC.

This rearrangement joins TRBV9 to TRBJ2-1; TRBD2 matches 11 bases. The CDR3 consists of 13 residues. The germline gives CDR1 SGDLS, CDR2 YYNGEE. J was trimmed by 8 bases and V by 8 bases; bases with no gene match: 6. CDR3 sequence reads: CASTSGSHHEQFF. The CDR3 region has the DNA TGTGCCAGTACTAGCGGGAGTCACCATGAGCAGTTCTTC.

The chain employs TRBV12-5 and TRBJ1-3; D unresolved. The ends were cut back, 5 bases at V and 4 bases at J, with 9 bases in the middle. The germline V gene encodes CDR1 LGHNT and CDR2 FRNRAP. This CDR3 contains 13 residues. The CDR3, as DNA: TGTGCTAGTGGTCCGTCCGGGGGAAACACCATATATTTT. Encoded protein: CASGPSGGNTIYF.

This chain uses TRBV19 with TRBJ2-7, with TRBD2 matching 7 bases. CDR1 is LNHDA and CDR2 is SQIVND in the germline V gene (reference sequence). This CDR3 comprises 15 residues. V lost 2 bases to trimming and J lost 2 bases; unmatched junction nucleotides: 6. CDR3 sequence: CASSISGTKTYEQYF. Here the CDR3 DNA reads TGTGCCAGTAGTATATCCGGGACTAAGACCTACGAGCAGTACTTC.

This clone was counted once. The chain combines TRBV7-2 with TRBJ2-3; D possibly corresponds to TRBD1 (5 bases). The CDR3 contains 14 residues. Germline CDR1 and CDR2: SGHTA and FQGNSA. Trimming stripped 6 bases from V and 1 base from J, with 11 bases between. The CDR3 DNA follows: TGTGCCAGCAGTTTGACAGCTCGCACAGATACGCAGTATTTT. Protein: CASSLTARTDTQYF.

The V gene is TRBV28, the J gene TRBJ2-3; 14 positions match TRBD2. Germline CDR1 and CDR2: MDHEN and SYDVKM. The CDR3 runs 19 residues. With V trimmed by 6 bases and J by 1 base, 12 bases remained unmatched. CDR3 DNA sequence: TGTGCCAGCAGCCGAGGGACTAGCGGGAGTATTAGGGGCACAGATACGCAGTATTTT. Protein sequence: CASSRGTSGSIRGTDTQYF. The whole variable domain, filled in from reference TRBV28 and TRBJ2-3, reads DVKVTQSSRYLVKRTGEKVFLECVQDMDHENMFWYRQDPGLGLRLIYFSYDVKMKEKGDIPEGYSVSREKKERFSLILESASTNQTSMYLCASSRGTSGSIRGTDTQYFGPGTRLTVL.

The V and J genes are TRBV28 and TRBJ2-7; TRBD1 is a possible D gene (5 bases). This CDR3 region has 13 residues. V lost 7 bases, J lost 6 bases, and 16 bases lay in between. CDR1 is MDHEN, CDR2 SYDVKM, per germline. CDR3 DNA sequence: TGTGCCAGCATAAGGGTTGGAAGGGGCGAGCAGTACTTC. Translating it yields CASIRVGRGEQYF. Looking up the rest from reference TRBV28 and TRBJ2-7 gives the full variable domain: DVKVTQSSRYLVKRTGEKVFLECVQDMDHENMFWYRQDPGLGLRLIYFSYDVKMKEKGDIPEGYSVSREKKERFSLILESASTNQTSMYLCASIRVGRGEQYFGPGTRLTVT.

V is TRBV24-1 and J is TRBJ2-7; a weak D match, TRBD1 (6 bases). Trimming took 9 bases from V and 3 from J, leaving 8 bases between them. The CDR3 contains 11 residues. The germline gives CDR1 KGHDR, CDR2 SFDVKD. The CDR3 DNA reads TGTGCCACCGAACAGGGCTACGAGCAGTACTTC. This encodes CATEQGYEQYF.